This TCR beta chain was obtained from a study of blood T cell repertoires in COVID-19. Methods used by the authors: Scientists estimated how many nucleated cells there were by amplifying reference gene primers. This table comes from immunoSEQ multiplex PCR, and its TCRdb copy is limited to in-frame clones, with some not included. V, J and clone size derive from that table, while D and trimming were established from the DNA sequence. Of fewer than 350,000 clones in the sample, around 90% were seen once. Sequencing input: PBMCs or T cells enriched from blood (not recorded which). This clonotype was obtained from a man in his 60s who had recovered from COVID-19.

CDR3 DNA sequence: TGTGCCAGCAGCAGGGACAGGGACGAGCAGTACTTC. This codes for CASSRDRDEQYF. This chain links TRBV11-2 with TRBJ2-7; 9 nucleotides align to TRBD1. The CDR3 covers 12 residues. Germline V gene lookup returns CDR1 SGHAT and CDR2 FQNNGV. V lost 5 bases to trimming and J lost 5 bases; unmatched junction nucleotides: 1.